This is a list of T cell receptor beta chains from one sample in a study of regulatory T cells in long-lasting Graves disease. MiXCR was run by TCRdb on the multiplex PCR reads, yielding one entry per CDR3 protein. Found here are approximately 490,000 distinct CDR3 sequences, 15% to 20% of them singletons; the top ten hold 9.5% to 15%. This same sample was also taken into another study, of T cells in Graves' hyperthyroidism and ophthalmopathy.

The specimen was peripheral blood mononuclear cells (PBMCs), collected at new diagnosis, from a patient treated with antithyroid drugs. Every receptor here comes from a man aged 35-49 years with Graves disease. The CDR3 runs from the conserved cysteine through the conserved F or W. D genes are given only for firm matches. A clone size is listed for some rows: how often the clone was seen (once, few, many), or a class if it is expanded.

J gene | clone size | D gene | V gene | CDR3 protein | CDR3 DNA
TRBJ2-6 | NA | NA | TRBV5-5 | CASSLDTGANVLTF | TGTGCCAGCAGCTTGGATACCGGGGCCAACGTCCTGACTTTC
TRBJ1-1 | many | NA | TRBV18 | CASSPQGAMNTEAFF | TGTGCCAGCAGCCCCCAGGGAGCTATGAACACTGAAGCTTTCTTT
TRBJ2-5 | NA | TRBD2 | TRBV4-1 | CASSRREGTYQETQYF | TGCGCCAGCAGCCGGAGGGAGGGAACGTACCAAGAGACCCAGTACTTC
TRBJ2-1 | NA | TRBD2 | TRBV27 | CASSFQLDGEGQFF | TGTGCCAGCAGTTTTCAGCTAGACGGGGAGGGGCAGTTCTTC
TRBJ2-1 | many | NA | TRBV20-1 | CSAPPPEPKAYNEQFF | TGCAGTGCTCCCCCCCCCGAGCCCAAGGCTTACAATGAGCAGTTCTTC
TRBJ1-4 | NA | NA | TRBV18 | CASSPNQFPGANEKLFF | TGTGCCAGCTCACCAAACCAATTCCCCGGAGCTAATGAAAAACTGTTTTTT
TRBJ2-7 | NA | NA | TRBV19 | CASSIRVDYEQYF | TGTGCCAGTAGTATTCGGGTGGACTACGAGCAGTACTTC
TRBJ2-1 | many | NA | TRBV20-1 | CSTPDSNEQFF | TGCAGTACCCCCGACAGCAATGAGCAGTTCTTC
TRBJ2-3 | NA | TRBD2 | TRBV9 | CASSEMRFPGLAGIRSAQYF | TGTGCCAGCAGCGAGATGAGGTTTCCGGGACTAGCGGGAATCAGGAGCGCGCAGTATTTT
TRBJ2-1 | many | TRBD2 | TRBV28 | CASSQPRPAGDHYNEQFF | TGTGCCAGCAGCCAACCCAGACCAGCGGGAGACCATTACAATGAGCAGTTCTTC
TRBJ1-4 | many | NA | TRBV28 | CASSEVSTNEKLFF | TGTGCCAGCAGTGAGGTGTCAACTAATGAAAAACTGTTTTTT
TRBJ1-1 | many | NA | TRBV18 | CASSPQQGGDEAFF | TGTGCCAGCTCACCACAGCAGGGTGGGGATGAAGCTTTCTTT
TRBJ2-1 | many | TRBD1 | TRBV7-9 | CASSLDTGAVEQFF | TGTGCCAGCAGCTTAGATACAGGGGCGGTTGAGCAGTTCTTC
TRBJ2-1 | many | TRBD2 | TRBV28 | CASRGTSGIYNEQFF | TGTGCCAGCAGGGGGACTAGCGGGATCTACAATGAGCAGTTCTTC
TRBJ2-7 | few | NA | TRBV27 | CASSLSSGAVYEQYF | TGTGCCAGCAGTTTATCATCCGGGGCCGTGTACGAGCAGTACTTC
TRBJ2-1 | NA | TRBD1 | TRBV20-1 | CSARGQGNDEQFF | TGCAGTGCTAGAGGACAGGGAAACGATGAGCAGTTCTTC
TRBJ2-1 | NA | NA | TRBV5-1 | CASSKGGLTNNEQFF | TGCGCCAGCAGCAAGGGGGGACTAACCAACAATGAGCAGTTCTTC
TRBJ2-7 | many | TRBD2 | TRBV2 | CASRYLAGGAYEQYF | TGTGCCAGCAGATACCTAGCGGGAGGTGCCTACGAGCAGTACTTC
TRBJ2-1 | NA | TRBD2 | TRBV9 | CASSPTSGRAPNEQFF | TGTGCCAGCAGCCCCACTAGCGGCAGGGCCCCCAATGAGCAGTTCTTC
TRBJ2-5 | many | NA | TRBV27 | CASSFSGQPGTQYF | TGTGCCAGCAGTTTCTCCGGACAGCCCGGAACCCAGTACTTC
TRBJ2-6 | many | TRBD1 | TRBV28 | CATVTPPGQGATGANVLTF | TGTGCCACCGTTACACCGCCGGGACAGGGGGCAACTGGGGCCAACGTCCTGACTTTC
TRBJ2-1 | many | NA | TRBV5-1 | CASSLEGRVDEQFF | TGCGCCAGCAGCTTGGAGGGCAGGGTCGATGAGCAGTTCTTC
TRBJ2-1 | many | NA | TRBV20-1 | CSASRRRGAGSYNEQFF | TGCAGTGCTAGTCGACGCCGGGGCGCGGGTTCTTACAATGAGCAGTTCTTC
TRBJ1-1 | NA | NA | TRBV20-1 | CSAREHLEAFF | TGCAGTGCTAGAGAACACCTTGAAGCTTTCTTT
TRBJ2-5 | many | TRBD1 | TRBV5-1 | CASSSTGQEYF | TGCGCCAGCAGCTCGACGGGACAGGAGTACTTC
TRBJ1-4 | few | NA | TRBV15 | CATSREKSGNEKLFF | TGTGCCACCAGCAGAGAGAAGAGCGGAAATGAAAAACTGTTTTTT
TRBJ2-3 | many | NA | TRBV10-3 | CASNWARGDTQYF | TGTGCCTCGAACTGGGCTAGGGGAGATACGCAGTATTTT
TRBJ2-3 | few | NA | TRBV15 | CATSRGVAADTQYF | TGTGCCACCAGCAGAGGTGTCGCGGCAGATACGCAGTATTTT
TRBJ2-3 | many | NA | TRBV2 | CASRAPGARSRDTQYF | TGTGCCAGCAGGGCCCCGGGAGCTAGGTCTCGGGATACGCAGTATTTT
TRBJ2-1 | few | TRBD2 | TRBV7-6 | CASSLGLAGNYNEQFF | TGTGCCAGCAGCTTAGGGCTAGCGGGAAACTACAATGAGCAGTTCTTC
TRBJ2-7 | many | NA | TRBV11-2 | CASSLVWDTYEQYF | TGTGCCAGCAGCTTAGTTTGGGATACCTACGAGCAGTACTTC
TRBJ1-6 | many | TRBD1 | TRBV12-3/TRBV12-4 | CASSMRQGGSPLHF | TGTGCCAGCAGTATGCGACAGGGGGGTTCACCCCTCCACTTT
TRBJ2-6 | NA | TRBD2 | TRBV10-1 | CASSPGLGGAGANVLTF | TGCGCCAGCAGCCCGGGACTAGGGGGAGCTGGGGCCAACGTCCTGACTTTC
TRBJ2-5 | many | NA | TRBV7-2 | CASSPVGGQTQYF | TGTGCCAGCAGCCCAGTAGGGGGACAGACCCAGTACTTC
TRBJ1-2 | few | TRBD1 | TRBV28 | CASSYHRGAYGYTF | TGTGCCAGCAGTTACCACAGGGGTGCCTATGGCTACACCTTC
TRBJ2-1 | many | NA | TRBV20-1 | CSARRRGPRINEQFF | TGCAGTGCTAGAAGAAGGGGTCCCCGGATCAATGAGCAGTTCTTC
TRBJ1-1 | NA | NA | TRBV18 | CASSPQGLENTEAFF | TGTGCCAGCTCACCACAGGGGCTGGAGAACACTGAAGCTTTCTTT
TRBJ2-1 | NA | TRBD2 | TRBV4-1 | CASSHPTSGGPPYNEQFF | TGCGCCAGCAGCCACCCGACTAGCGGGGGGCCCCCCTACAATGAGCAGTTCTTC